This T cell receptor (beta chain) appears in the sequencing data of a study of beta chain features in type 1 diabetes (dated by TCRdb to the late 2010s). Regarding the study in general: No differences in mean age, gender distribution, total cell number or subset yield were found between patients and healthy donors. Regulatory and stem cell-like memory subsets were isolated from only 8 patients and about eight healthy donors, whereas naive and central memory subsets came from all 28 donors. The study compared TCRB repertoires of sorted circulating CD4+ T cell subsets between recently diagnosed type 1 diabetes patients and matched healthy donors. A total of over 95,000,000 sorted cells were examined across all samples, and RNA yield correlated strongly with the number of cells per subset. Paper-wide results and their limitations: Fewer insertions and more nucleotide deletions at VDJ recombination sites were observed in patients with type 1 diabetes, implying thymic rearrangement abnormalities. Sequencing cDNA rather than genomic DNA could over-represent highly expressing activated cells, although activation and CD3 levels did not differ between groups. Naive, central memory and regulatory TCRB repertoires appeared more similar among patients than among healthy donors. In all four CD4+ subsets, TCRB CDR3 length was moderately but significantly shorter in type 1 diabetes patients. Only small numbers of individuals were included in the HLA sub-analyses, which left unresolved whether HLA type had any influence on TCRB rearrangement. Shorter templates might be favored by PCR, yet because patient and control samples were amplified and corrected together, any such skew would affect both groups equally.

There are a few counts of this clone. The antigen it recognizes is unknown. Within one base of it there is no much larger clone, and no base qualities were kept. All of the isolated RNA was reverse transcribed with the High Capacity cDNA Reverse Transcription Kit, so expressed TCRB transcripts were sequenced. For stem cell-like memory T cell samples, survey-depth immunoSEQ sequencing was used, averaging about 1 million total reads per sample. After sorted cells were lysed in RLT buffer, RNA was extracted with DNase-treated RNeasy Micro or Mini kits, with the choice depending on cell number. To prevent cross-contamination, each cell subset was processed individually, whereas patient and healthy donor samples were processed jointly. The immunoSEQ multiplex PCR was used to amplify TCRB sequences from cDNA, generating 87-bp fragments that spanned the CDR3 region. The amplicons were sequenced using the Illumina HiSeq platform. Per the original workflow: PCR bias was computationally corrected using synthetic template baselines, reads within Hamming distance 2 were collapsed, and singletons that could not be merged were discarded. Reads were aligned against IMGT to assign V, D and J genes, CDR3 length and insertions or deletions at six rearrangement sites. Clonotype counts were normalized to sorted cell number within each subset before computing true diversity and Gini coefficients with the tcR R package. The overlap coefficient, calculated on TCRB nucleotide sequences, was used to measure repertoire sharing. What TCRdb holds here is the immuneACCESS table cut down to in-frame rearrangements. Part of the clones is not present; checked against another copy, under half of the missing clones reflect an unresolved V gene, and the others are unexplained. V, J and clone size derive from that table, while D and trimming were established from the DNA sequence. The sample includes about 110,000 clones, with roughly 40% observed a single time. The ten most abundant clones make up roughly 0.064% of the sample.

From each donor, a single peripheral blood sample of about 110 mL on average was drawn into heparinised tubes. A BD FACSAria II and a panel including CD45RO, CCR7, CD25, CD127, CD95 and CD27 were used to sort naive, central memory, regulatory and stem cell-like memory CD4+ T cells. Purity was above 98% for every sorted population. Right away, PBMCs were isolated by Lymphoprep density gradient centrifugation and were stained directly, with no culture step. So that batch effects would be minimized, each experiment stained and sorted samples in pairs, pairing one healthy donor with one patient. The sequenced sample was stem cell memory CD4+ T cells from blood. Read against the paper, the sample's cell subset or site label means: stem cell-like memory CD4+ T cells. This clonotype originated in a woman aged 18-29 years in good health.

CDR3 region: CASSTLAPRVSGANVLTF. The sequenced DNA: TGTGCCAGTAGTACCCTAGCCCCGCGGGTCTCTGGGGCCAACGTCCTGACTTTC. This chain joins TRBV19 to TRBJ2-6; the D segment could be TRBD2, given 5 matching bases. The trim is 4 bases for V and 0 bases for J, with a gap of 16 bases between the germline ends. The CDR3 has 18 amino acids, counting the end cysteine and phenylalanine. Kept here is only the CDR3 DNA, which spans 54 bases and is read in frame from base 1. Per the germline V gene (reference sequence), LNHDA is the CDR1 and SQIVND is the CDR2.